Listed here are 26 T cell receptor beta chains from one sample, sequenced in a study of post-analysis software for immune sequencing data. Overall study findings and caveats: TRBV segments more frequent in patients than in controls numbered several and included TRBV5-6, TRBV5-1 and TRBV20-1.

Unique-molecular-identifier-tagged TCR beta cDNA libraries were used. TCRdb processed the PCR reads anew with MiXCR; each CDR3 protein has one entry. The sample records approximately 660,000 distinct CDR3 sequences, approximately 60% being singletons. These receptors are not linked to any known antigen. The sample taken for sequencing was blood. The origin of the receptors is a girl aged 2 to 9 with multiple sclerosis.

This clonotype came up a few times. This chain joins TRBV4-1 and TRBJ2-1; TRBD1 matches 9 bases. This CDR3 contains 15 residues. The ends lost 4 bases at V and 4 bases at J; junction bases unmatched: 5. Germline CDR1 and CDR2: MGHRA and YSYEKL. CDR3 in amino acids: CASSPDRGVYNEQFF. The CDR3 region has the DNA TGCGCCAGCAGCCCGGACAGGGGCGTTTACAATGAGCAGTTCTTC.

The V and J genes are TRBV4-1 and TRBJ2-7, with TRBD1 matching over 9 bases. The CDR3 is 17 amino acids. Per germline, CDR1 MGHRA and CDR2 YSYEKL. Trimming cost V 1 base and J 2 bases; bases outside gene matches: 9. CDR3 coding DNA: TGCGCCAGCAGCCAAGGATTCGGGACAGGGAAACCCTACGAGCAGTACTTC. This codes for CASSQGFGTGKPYEQYF.

This clonotype has more than one count but fewer than ten. The chain recombines TRBV12-3 or TRBV12-4 with TRBJ1-2; tentatively, D is TRBD1 (6 bases). Trimming left V 2 bases short and J 4 bases short, with 11 bases between. CDR3 size: 14 residues. The CDR3 sequence is CASSLKGHIYGYTF. The CDR3 DNA sequence: TGTGCCAGCAGTTTAAAGGGACATATCTATGGCTACACCTTC.

The chain couples TRBV20-1 to TRBJ2-1, with TRBD2 identical over 16 bases. V gave up 4 bases and J gave up 13 bases; unmatched junction bases: 10. Germline assignment: CDR1 DFQATT and CDR2 SNEGSKA (reference sequence). CDR3 length: 15 amino acids. The CDR3 is CSATLPGTSGRAQFF. The CDR3 coding sequence is TGCAGTGCTACACTGCCCGGGACTAGCGGGAGGGCACAGTTCTTC.

This chain links TRBV9 with TRBJ1-2; 9 nucleotides agree with TRBD1. The CDR3 is 14 residues long. V lost 0 bases and J lost 10; bases outside the gene matches: 7. Germline lookup yields CDR1 SGDLS and CDR2 YYNGEE. CDR3 in amino acids: CASSVEDRGLIYTF. CDR3 DNA sequence: TGTGCCAGCAGCGTAGAGGACAGGGGTTTAATCTACACCTTC. Looking up the rest from reference TRBV9 and TRBJ1-2 gives the full variable domain: DSGVTQTPKHLITATGQRVTLRCSPRSGDLSVYWYQQSLDQGLQFLIQYYNGEERAKGNILERFSAQQFPDLHSELNLSSLELGDSALYFCASSVEDRGLIYTFGSGTRLTVV.

V and J are TRBV20-1 and TRBJ2-7; TRBD1 or TRBD2 may be the D gene (6 bases each). This CDR3 has 13 residues. The germline V gene encodes CDR1 DFQATT and CDR2 SNEGSKA (reference sequence). V lost 6 bases and J lost 1, with 13 bases in between. For the CDR3, the DNA is TGCAGTGCCCAGAGGGGGGATTCCTACGAGCAGTACTTC. Its translation is CSAQRGDSYEQYF.

This chain connects TRBV29-1 to TRBJ2-1, with a weak D call TRBD2 (5 bases). The V end lost 7 bases, the J end lost 8 bases, and 21 bases lay between the germline ends. The CDR3 covers 14 residues. Germline CDR1 is SQVTM and CDR2 is ANQGSEA. The CDR3 nucleotides read TGCAGCGGCGCGACCGGGATAGCCTGGGATGAGCAGTTCTTC. Protein product: CSGATGIAWDEQFF.

The rearrangement joins TRBV11-1 to TRBJ2-1, with 11 bases lining up with TRBD1. V shed 5 bases, J shed 7 bases, and the junction held 4 bases outside the gene matches. The length of the CDR3 is 14 residues. Germline CDR1 is SGHAT and CDR2 is FQDESV (reference sequence). Here the CDR3 reads CASSTDRGRNEQFF. In DNA form, the CDR3 reads TGTGCCAGCAGCACGGACAGGGGGCGGAATGAGCAGTTCTTC.

This chain uses TRBV12-3 or TRBV12-4 with TRBJ2-3; 7 bases are a match to TRBD1. Trimming took 6 bases from V and 3 from J; bases not matched to a gene: 9. The CDR3 length is 15 residues. The CDR3, as DNA: TGTGCCAGCAGCCCCGGACAGGTGGAGACAGATACGCAGTATTTT. As protein: CASSPGQVETDTQYF.

This clonotype was recorded a few times. This rearrangement joins TRBV20-1 to TRBJ2-1, with TRBD2 identical over 10 bases. The V and J ends lost 6 bases and 0 bases, in that order; junction bases with no gene match: 5. Germline V CDR1 and CDR2: DFQATT, SNEGSKA (reference sequence). CDR3 length: 15 residues. Here the CDR3 reads CSARSGGSSYNEQFF. The DNA for the CDR3 is TGCAGTGCCCGTAGCGGGGGGAGCTCCTACAATGAGCAGTTCTTC.

The chain uses TRBV28 and TRBJ2-5; D is tentatively TRBD1 or TRBD2 (7 bases each). The J call may be incorrect, as the DNA end agrees better with TRBJ2-7. The V gene's germline CDR1 is MDHEN and CDR2 SYDVKM. The CDR3 has 16 amino acids. Here the CDR3 DNA reads TGTGCCAGCAGTTTTCGAGCGGGAAGGGGGCACTACGAGCAGTACTTC. Its translation is CASSFRAGRGHYEQYF.

The V and J genes are TRBV9 and TRBJ2-1; TRBD2 is a possible D gene (6 bases). Germline values: CDR1 SGDLS, CDR2 YYNGEE. The CDR3 is 16 amino acids. Trimming took 0 bases from V and 0 from J, leaving 10 bases between them. CDR3 region: CASSVGPRGSYNEQFF. The CDR3 bases are TGTGCCAGCAGCGTAGGCCCGCGGGGCTCCTACAATGAGCAGTTCTTC.

The rearrangement links TRBV12-3 or TRBV12-4 to TRBJ2-4, with 7 positions matching TRBD1. The end of the DNA aligns better with TRBJ2-7, so the J call may be wrong. The CDR3 loop spans 17 amino acids. The CDR3 is CASSPSGIRDRDYEQYF. The CDR3 DNA follows: TGTGCCAGCAGTCCCTCAGGTATCAGGGACAGAGACTACGAGCAGTACTTC.

The chain links TRBV29-1 to TRBJ2-5; D gene uncertain. The ends were cut back, 1 base at V and 5 bases at J, with 11 bases in the middle. Germline V CDR1 and CDR2: SQVTM, ANQGSEA. CDR3 length: 13 residues. DNA of the CDR3: TGCAGCGTTGAAGTGGTAGTAAAGGAGACCCAGTACTTC. Translated, it gives CSVEVVVKETQYF.

This chain uses TRBV4-1 with TRBJ2-1; 7 nucleotides match TRBD1. The CDR3 sequence is 16 residues long. The germline V gene has CDR1 MGHRA and CDR2 YSYEKL. V shed 3 bases and J 9 bases; nucleotides not matched to a gene: 14. In nucleotides, the CDR3 is TGCGCCAGCAGCCAGCCGGGGACAGTTTGGTCTGCTGAGCAGTTCTTC. As protein: CASSQPGTVWSAEQFF.

This chain joins TRBV5-1 and TRBJ2-4; TRBD1 aligns across 8 bases. V trimming: 4 bases; J trimming: 8 bases; junction bases outside the gene matches: 11. Germline V gene lookup returns CDR1 SGHRS and CDR2 YFSETQ. This CDR3 is built from 15 residues. The CDR3 DNA sequence: TGCGCCAGCAGCGGCGTAACAGGGGGGCAAGACATTCAGTACTTC. Its translation is CASSGVTGGQDIQYF.

The chain has TRBV5-1 and TRBJ2-1; D is uncertain. Germline V CDR1 and CDR2: SGHRS, YFSETQ. The CDR3 covers 16 residues. The V end lost 0 bases, the J end lost 0 bases, and 10 bases lay between the germline ends. The CDR3 loop reads CASSLALQSSYNEQFF. CDR3 in DNA: TGCGCCAGCAGCTTGGCCCTTCAGAGCTCCTACAATGAGCAGTTCTTC.

The gene calls are TRBV4-1 and TRBJ2-7; 7 bases are a match to TRBD1. V gave up 9 bases and J gave up 5 bases; unmatched junction bases: 7. Germline CDR1 MGHRA, CDR2 YSYEKL. The length of the CDR3 is 12 residues. The DNA for the CDR3 is TGCGCCAGTTTGGGACAGAAGGACGAGCAGTACTTC. It yields the protein CASLGQKDEQYF.

The J gene is TRBJ2-4, the V gene TRBV20-1; 7 nucleotides line up with TRBD2. After removal of 6 bases from V and 0 bases from J, the junction contained 11 bases not matched to a gene. Germline lookup yields CDR1 DFQATT and CDR2 SNEGSKA (reference sequence). The CDR3 runs to 16 residues. CDR3 region: CSARDPAGRAKNIQYF. The CDR3, as DNA: TGCAGTGCACGAGACCCAGCGGGGAGAGCCAAAAACATTCAGTACTTC.

The rearrangement uses TRBV12-3 or TRBV12-4 and TRBJ2-1; 7 bases line up with TRBD1. The CDR3 has 17 amino acids. With 1 base clipped from V and 6 bases from J, the junction kept 12 bases outside the gene matches. The CDR3 loop is CASSLGSSRQGRNEQFF. The DNA of the CDR3 is TGTGCCAGCAGTTTAGGGTCGAGTAGACAGGGACGCAATGAGCAGTTCTTC.

This chain connects TRBV19 to TRBJ2-1; 8 nucleotides align to TRBD1. CDR1 and CDR2 from the germline V gene are LNHDA and SQIVND (reference sequence). CDR3 length: 14 residues. With 2 bases clipped from V and 7 bases from J, the junction kept 4 bases outside the gene matches. The DNA of the CDR3 is TGTGCCAGTAGTATATGGACAGGGAGAAATGAGCAGTTCTTC. It codes for CASSIWTGRNEQFF.

This clonotype has more than one count but fewer than ten. V usage is TRBV20-1 and J usage is TRBJ2-1; D gene ambiguous. The CDR3 sequence is 11 residues long. The V end was cut by 0 bases, the J end by 13 bases, with 10 bases between. Germline CDR1 is DFQATT and CDR2 is SNEGSKA (reference sequence). CDR3 DNA sequence: TGCAGTGCTAGAGATCAAGATTTCCAGTTCTTC. This gives the protein CSARDQDFQFF.

Only a few counts were recorded for this clonotype. The chain employs TRBV20-1 and TRBJ2-1, with 8 bases that match TRBD2. The trim removed 1 base at V and 7 bases at J, leaving 6 bases unmatched. The CDR3 has 14 residues. Germline lookup yields CDR1 DFQATT and CDR2 SNEGSKA (reference sequence). The CDR3, as DNA: TGCAGTGCTAGAGTCGGGGGGGCCAATAATGAGCAGTTCTTC. Translated: CSARVGGANNEQFF.

The rearrangement joins TRBV12-3 or TRBV12-4 to TRBJ2-1; D is uncertain. The V and J ends lost 1 base and 9 bases respectively, with 10 bases between them. There are 13 residues in the CDR3. CDR3 bases: TGTGCCAGCAGTTTAGGGCGGCCTTCTGAGCAGTTCTTC. Its translation is CASSLGRPSEQFF.

V gene TRBV10-2 combines with J gene TRBJ2-5, with TRBD2 identical over 8 bases. Germline values: CDR1 WSHSY, CDR2 SAAADI. V was clipped by 10 bases and J by 1 base; unmatched bases: 8. This CDR3 has 14 residues. The DNA of the CDR3 is TGCGCCACCGCGGGGGGTGCGCGCCAAGAGACCCAGTACTTC. Its protein is CATAGGARQETQYF.

The chain links TRBV4-3 to TRBJ1-2; D is possibly TRBD1 (5 bases). V was shortened by 4 bases and J by 5 bases, with 17 bases between the two germline ends. From germline, CDR1 is LGHNA and CDR2 YSLEER. The CDR3 consists of 15 residues. CDR3 in DNA: TGCGCCAGCAGCCGCATGATACAGGACCTATATGGCTACACCTTC. This sequence encodes CASSRMIQDLYGYTF.